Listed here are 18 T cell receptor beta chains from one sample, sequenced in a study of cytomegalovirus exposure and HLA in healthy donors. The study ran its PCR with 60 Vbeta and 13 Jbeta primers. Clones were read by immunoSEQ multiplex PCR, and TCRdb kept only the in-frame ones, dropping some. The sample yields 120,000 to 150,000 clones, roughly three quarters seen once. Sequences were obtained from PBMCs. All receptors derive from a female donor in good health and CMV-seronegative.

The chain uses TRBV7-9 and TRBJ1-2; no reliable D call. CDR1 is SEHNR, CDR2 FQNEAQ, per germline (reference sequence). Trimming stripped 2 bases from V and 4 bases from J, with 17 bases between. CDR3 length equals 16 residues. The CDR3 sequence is CASSLWPATRSYGYTF. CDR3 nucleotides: TGTGCCAGCAGCTTATGGCCTGCGACACGTTCCTATGGCTACACCTTC.

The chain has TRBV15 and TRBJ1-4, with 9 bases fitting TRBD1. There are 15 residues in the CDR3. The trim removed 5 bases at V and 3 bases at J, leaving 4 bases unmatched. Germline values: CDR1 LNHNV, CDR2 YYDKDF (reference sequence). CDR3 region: CATSPNRGPNEKLFF. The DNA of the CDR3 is TGTGCCACCAGCCCAAACAGGGGGCCTAATGAAAAACTGTTTTTT.

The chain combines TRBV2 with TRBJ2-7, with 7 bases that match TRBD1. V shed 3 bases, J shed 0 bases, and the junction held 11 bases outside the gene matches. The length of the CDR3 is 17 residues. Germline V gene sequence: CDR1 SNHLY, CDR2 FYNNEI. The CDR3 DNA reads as TGTGCCAGCAGTGAGGGAGATTCCGGGACAGTCTCCTACGAGCAGTACTTC. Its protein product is CASSEGDSGTVSYEQYF.

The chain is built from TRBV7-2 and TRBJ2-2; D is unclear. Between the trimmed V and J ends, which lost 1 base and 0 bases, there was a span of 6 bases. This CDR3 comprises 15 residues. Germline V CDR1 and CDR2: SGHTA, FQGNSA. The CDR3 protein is CASSLVAPNTGELFF. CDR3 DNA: TGTGCCAGCAGCTTAGTAGCTCCGAACACCGGGGAGCTGTTTTTT.

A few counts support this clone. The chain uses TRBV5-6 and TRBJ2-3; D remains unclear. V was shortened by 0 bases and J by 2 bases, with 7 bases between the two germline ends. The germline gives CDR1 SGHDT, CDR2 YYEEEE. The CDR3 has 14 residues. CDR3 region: CASSLVGSTDTQYF. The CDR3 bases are TGTGCCAGCAGCTTGGTCGGGTCCACAGATACGCAGTATTTT. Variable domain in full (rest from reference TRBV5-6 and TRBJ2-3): DAGVTQSPTHLIKTRGQQVTLRCSPKSGHDTVSWYQQALGQGPQFIFQYYEEEERQRGNFPDRFSGHQFPNYSSELNVNALLLGDSALYLCASSLVGSTDTQYFGPGTRLTVL.

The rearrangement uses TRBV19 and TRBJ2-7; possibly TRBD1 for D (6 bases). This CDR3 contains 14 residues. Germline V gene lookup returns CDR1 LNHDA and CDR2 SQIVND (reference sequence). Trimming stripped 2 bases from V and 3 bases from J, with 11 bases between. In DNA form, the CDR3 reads TGTGCCAGTAGTATACAGGGGCCTGACTACGAGCAGTACTTC. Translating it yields CASSIQGPDYEQYF. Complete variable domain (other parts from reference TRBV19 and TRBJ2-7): DGGITQSPKYLFRKEGQNVTLSCEQNLNHDAMYWYRQDPGQGLRLIYYSQIVNDFQKGDIAEGYSVSREKKESFPLTVTSAQKNPTAFYLCASSIQGPDYEQYFGPGTRLTVT.

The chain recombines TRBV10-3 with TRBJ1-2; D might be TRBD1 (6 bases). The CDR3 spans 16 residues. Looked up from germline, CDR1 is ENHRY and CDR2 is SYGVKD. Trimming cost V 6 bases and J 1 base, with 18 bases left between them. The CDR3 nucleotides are TGTGCCATCAGGCCCGAAGGAGGCAGGGGTAACTATGGCTACACCTTC. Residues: CAIRPEGGRGNYGYTF.

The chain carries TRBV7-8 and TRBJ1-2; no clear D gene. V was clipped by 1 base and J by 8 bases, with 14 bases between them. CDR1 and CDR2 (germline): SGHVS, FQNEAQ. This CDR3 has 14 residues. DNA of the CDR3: TGTGCCAGCAGCTTAGTCAAGAGGCGAGTGGGCTACACCTTC. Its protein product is CASSLVKRRVGYTF.

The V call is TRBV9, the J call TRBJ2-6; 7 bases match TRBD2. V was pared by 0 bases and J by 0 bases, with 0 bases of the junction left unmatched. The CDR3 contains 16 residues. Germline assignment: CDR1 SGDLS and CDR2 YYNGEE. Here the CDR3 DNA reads TGTGCCAGCAGCGTAGGGGGGGGCTCTGGGGCCAACGTCCTGACTTTC. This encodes CASSVGGGSGANVLTF. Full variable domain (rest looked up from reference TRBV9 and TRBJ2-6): DSGVTQTPKHLITATGQRVTLRCSPRSGDLSVYWYQQSLDQGLQFLIQYYNGEERAKGNILERFSAQQFPDLHSELNLSSLELGDSALYFCASSVGGGSGANVLTFGAGSRLTVL.

CDR3 region: CASGVTVAEQYF. DNA for the CDR3: TGTGCTAGTGGTGTTACAGTGGCCGAGCAGTACTTC. The chain links TRBV12-5 to TRBJ2-7; D gene unclear. The CDR3 totals 12 residues. V dropped 5 bases and J dropped 6 bases, with 11 bases sitting between them. The germline V gene has CDR1 LGHNT and CDR2 FRNRAP.

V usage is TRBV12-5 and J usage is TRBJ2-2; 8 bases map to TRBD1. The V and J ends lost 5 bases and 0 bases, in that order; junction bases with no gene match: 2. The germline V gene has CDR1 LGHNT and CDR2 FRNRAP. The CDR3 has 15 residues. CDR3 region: CASGQDRANTGELFF. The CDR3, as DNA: TGTGCTAGTGGTCAGGACAGGGCGAACACCGGGGAGCTGTTTTTT.

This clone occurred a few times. This CDR3 reads CASSLARMEVDTQYF. DNA for the CDR3: TGCGCCAGCAGCTTGGCTCGGATGGAGGTCGATACGCAGTATTTT. The V and J genes are TRBV5-1 and TRBJ2-3; TRBD2 might be the D (5 bases). The CDR3 has 15 amino acids. Germline V gene sequence: CDR1 SGHRS, CDR2 YFSETQ. The germline V and J ends were trimmed by 0 bases and 6 bases, with 14 bases remaining between them.

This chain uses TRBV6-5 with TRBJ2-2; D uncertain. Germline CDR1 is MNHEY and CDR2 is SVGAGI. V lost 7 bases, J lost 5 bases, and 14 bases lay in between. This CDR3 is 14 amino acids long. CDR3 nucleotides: TGTGCCAGCAAGGAGTCCTTGAATACCGGGGAGCTGTTTTTT. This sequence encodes CASKESLNTGELFF.

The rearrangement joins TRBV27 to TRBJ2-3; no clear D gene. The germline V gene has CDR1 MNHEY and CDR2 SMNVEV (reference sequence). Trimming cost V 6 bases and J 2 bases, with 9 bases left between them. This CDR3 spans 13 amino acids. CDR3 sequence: CASSPRITDTQYF. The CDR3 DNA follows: TGTGCCAGCAGCCCTAGGATCACAGATACGCAGTATTTT.

Here the CDR3 DNA reads TGTGCCATAAAAGGACAGGGCAGTTTGACTGAAGCTTTCTTT. Its translation is CAIKGQGSLTEAFF. The gene calls are TRBV6-5 and TRBJ1-1, with 8 bases that match TRBD1. V lost 10 bases, J lost 5 bases, and 12 bases stayed unmatched. The CDR3 has 14 residues. Germline-derived CDR1 and CDR2 are MNHEY and SVGAGI.

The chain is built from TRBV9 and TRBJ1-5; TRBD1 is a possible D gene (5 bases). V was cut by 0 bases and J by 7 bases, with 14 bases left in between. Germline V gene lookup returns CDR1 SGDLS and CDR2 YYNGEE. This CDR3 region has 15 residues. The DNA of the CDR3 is TGTGCCAGCAGCGTAGGAGGCAGGGCGGGGCAGCCCCAGCATTTT. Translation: CASSVGGRAGQPQHF.

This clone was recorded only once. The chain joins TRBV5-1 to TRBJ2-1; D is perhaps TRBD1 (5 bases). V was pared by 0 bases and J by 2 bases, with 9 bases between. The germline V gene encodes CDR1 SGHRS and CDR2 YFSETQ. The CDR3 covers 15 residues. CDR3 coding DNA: TGCGCCAGCAGCTTGGAGGGGCTGCCCTACAATGAGCAGTTCTTC. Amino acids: CASSLEGLPYNEQFF.

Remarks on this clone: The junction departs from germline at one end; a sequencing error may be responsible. The CDR3: CSSSLRDGHEQFF. CDR3 sequence (DNA): TGTTCCAGCAGCTTACGGGATGGACATGAGCAGTTCTTC. The chain has TRBV7-9 and TRBJ2-1; possibly TRBD2 for D (5 bases). The CDR3 extends over 13 amino acids. In germline, CDR1 is SEHNR, CDR2 FQNEAQ (reference sequence).